The present entry profiles one T cell receptor (beta chain) with its context. Its specificity is not known. Measured with immunoSEQ multiplex PCR; TCRdb has only the in-frame clones, and not every one. The table has 40,000 to 55,000 clones, 85% to 95% seen once. Germline CDR1 reads SGDLS; CDR2 reads YYNGEE. Deletions cut 0 bases from V and 2 bases from J, with 9 bases between. The CDR3 is 14 residues long. The data stem from a study of OX40 agonist ivuxolimab in advanced cancers. Whole-study results and caveats: Fewer expanded clones were found on average in CD4+ than in CD8+ T cells.

The specimen comprised CD4+ or CD8+ T cells sorted from blood, sampled in a trial of the OX40 agonist ivuxolimab. The TCR originated in an adult with an advanced solid tumor such as melanoma, head and neck, liver or kidney cancer. V gene TRBV9 combines with J gene TRBJ2-7; D not certain. The CDR3, as DNA: TGTGCCAGCAGCGTAGGGGCATCCGCCTACGAGCAGTACTTC. Amino acids: CASSVGASAYEQYF.